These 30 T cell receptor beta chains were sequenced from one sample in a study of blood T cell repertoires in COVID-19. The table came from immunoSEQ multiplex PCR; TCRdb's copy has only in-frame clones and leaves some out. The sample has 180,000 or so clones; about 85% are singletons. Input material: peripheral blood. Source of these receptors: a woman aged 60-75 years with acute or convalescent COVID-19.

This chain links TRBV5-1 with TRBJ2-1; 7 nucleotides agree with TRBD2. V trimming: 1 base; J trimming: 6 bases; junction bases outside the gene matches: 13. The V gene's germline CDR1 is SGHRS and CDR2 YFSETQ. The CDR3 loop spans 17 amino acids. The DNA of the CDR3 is TGCGCCAGCAGCTTGATCCCCGGCGGGAGAGGGAGCAATGAGCAGTTCTTC. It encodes CASSLIPGGRGSNEQFF.

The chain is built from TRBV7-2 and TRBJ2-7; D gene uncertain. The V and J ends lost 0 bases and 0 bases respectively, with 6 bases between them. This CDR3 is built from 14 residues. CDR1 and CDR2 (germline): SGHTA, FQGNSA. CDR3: CASSLASSSYEQYF. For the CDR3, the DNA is TGTGCCAGCAGCTTAGCCTCGAGCTCCTACGAGCAGTACTTC.

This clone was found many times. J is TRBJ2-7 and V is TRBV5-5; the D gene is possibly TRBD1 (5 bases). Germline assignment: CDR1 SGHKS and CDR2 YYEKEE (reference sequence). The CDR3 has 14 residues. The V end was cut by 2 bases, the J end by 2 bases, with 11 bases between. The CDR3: CASSLQVGPYEQYV. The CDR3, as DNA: TGTGCCAGCAGCTTACAGGTGGGCCCCTACGAGCAGTACGTC.

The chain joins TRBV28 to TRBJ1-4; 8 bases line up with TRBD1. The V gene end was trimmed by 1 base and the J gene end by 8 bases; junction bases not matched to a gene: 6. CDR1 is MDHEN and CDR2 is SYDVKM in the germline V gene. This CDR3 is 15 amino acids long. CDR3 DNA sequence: TGTGCCAGCAGTTTATCCCTGACAGGGGAAGAAAAACTGTTTTTT. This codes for CASSLSLTGEEKLFF.

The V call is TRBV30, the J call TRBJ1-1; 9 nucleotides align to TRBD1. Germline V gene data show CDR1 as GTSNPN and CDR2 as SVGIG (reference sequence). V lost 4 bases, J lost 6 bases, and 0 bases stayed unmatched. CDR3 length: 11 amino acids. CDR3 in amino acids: CAWNRGPEAFF. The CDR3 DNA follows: TGTGCCTGGAACAGGGGGCCTGAAGCTTTCTTT.

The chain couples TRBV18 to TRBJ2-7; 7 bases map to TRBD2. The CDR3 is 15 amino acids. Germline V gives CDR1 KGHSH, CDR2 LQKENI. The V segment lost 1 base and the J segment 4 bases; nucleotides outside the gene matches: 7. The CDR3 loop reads CASSPQSGLRYEQYF. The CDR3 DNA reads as TGTGCCAGCTCACCACAATCGGGACTACGATACGAGCAGTACTTC.

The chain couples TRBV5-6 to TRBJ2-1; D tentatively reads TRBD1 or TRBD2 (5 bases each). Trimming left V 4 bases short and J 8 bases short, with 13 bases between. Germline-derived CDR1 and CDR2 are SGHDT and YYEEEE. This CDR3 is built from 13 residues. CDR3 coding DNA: TGTGCCAGCAGCCTGGGACGGAGCGATGAGCAGTTCTTC. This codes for CASSLGRSDEQFF.

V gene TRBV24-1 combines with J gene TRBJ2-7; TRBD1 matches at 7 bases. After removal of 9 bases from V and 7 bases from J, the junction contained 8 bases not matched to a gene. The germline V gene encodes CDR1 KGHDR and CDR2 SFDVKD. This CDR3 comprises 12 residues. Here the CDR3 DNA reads TGTGCCACCCGGGACAGCGGAGGAGAGCAGTACTTC. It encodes CATRDSGGEQYF.

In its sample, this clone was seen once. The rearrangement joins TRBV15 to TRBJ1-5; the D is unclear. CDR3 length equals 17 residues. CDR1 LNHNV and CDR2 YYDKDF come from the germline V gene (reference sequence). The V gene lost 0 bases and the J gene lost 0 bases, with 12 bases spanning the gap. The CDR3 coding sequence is TGTGCCACCAGCAGAGATTTGACAAGAACTAGCAATCAGCCCCAGCATTTT. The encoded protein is CATSRDLTRTSNQPQHF. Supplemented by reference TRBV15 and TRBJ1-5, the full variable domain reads DAMVIQNPRYQVTQFGKPVTLSCSQTLNHNVMYWYQQKSSQAPKLLFHYYDKDFNNEADTPDNFQSRRPNTSFCFLDIRSPGLGDTAMYLCATSRDLTRTSNQPQHFGDGTRLSIL.

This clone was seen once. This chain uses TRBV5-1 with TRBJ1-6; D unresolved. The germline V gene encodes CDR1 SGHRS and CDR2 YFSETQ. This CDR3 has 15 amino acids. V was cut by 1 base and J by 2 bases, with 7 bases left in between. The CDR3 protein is CASSLSGPYNSPLHF. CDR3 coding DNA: TGCGCCAGCAGCTTGTCAGGCCCCTATAATTCACCCCTCCACTTT.

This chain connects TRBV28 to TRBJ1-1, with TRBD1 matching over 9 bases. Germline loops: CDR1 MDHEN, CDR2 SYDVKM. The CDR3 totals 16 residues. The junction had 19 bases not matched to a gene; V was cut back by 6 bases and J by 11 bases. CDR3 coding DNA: TGTGCCAGCAGCCCACCGGGACAGGGAGGGGCGTATCGGGCTTTCTTT. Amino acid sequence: CASSPPGQGGAYRAFF.

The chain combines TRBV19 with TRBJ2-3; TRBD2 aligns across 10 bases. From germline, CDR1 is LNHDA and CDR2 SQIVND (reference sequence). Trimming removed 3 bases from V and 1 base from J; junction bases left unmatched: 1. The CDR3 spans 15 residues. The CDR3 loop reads CASSILAGGTDTQYF. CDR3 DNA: TGTGCCAGTAGTATTCTAGCGGGGGGCACAGATACGCAGTATTTT.

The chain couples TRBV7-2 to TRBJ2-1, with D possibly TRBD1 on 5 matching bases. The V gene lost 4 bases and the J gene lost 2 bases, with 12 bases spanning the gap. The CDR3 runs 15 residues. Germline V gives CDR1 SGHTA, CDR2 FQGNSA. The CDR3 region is CASSSYKGAYNEQFF. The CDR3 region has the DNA TGTGCCAGCAGCTCCTACAAAGGGGCCTACAATGAGCAGTTCTTC.

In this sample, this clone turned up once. CDR3 bases: TGTGCCACCAGGGAAGAGCGGACAGGGGCAGGTGATGGCTACACCTTC. This codes for CATREERTGAGDGYTF. The chain combines TRBV15 with TRBJ1-2; 9 bases match TRBD1. The V gene's germline CDR1 is LNHNV and CDR2 YYDKDF (reference sequence). V was clipped by 6 bases and J by 6 bases; unmatched bases: 14. There are 16 residues in the CDR3.

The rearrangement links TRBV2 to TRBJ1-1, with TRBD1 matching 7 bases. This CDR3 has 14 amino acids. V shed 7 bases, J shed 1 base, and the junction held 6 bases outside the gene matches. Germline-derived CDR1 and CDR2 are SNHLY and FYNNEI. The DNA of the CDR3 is TGTGCCAGCATGCGGGACAGCGGGAACACTGAAGCTTTCTTT. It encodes CASMRDSGNTEAFF.

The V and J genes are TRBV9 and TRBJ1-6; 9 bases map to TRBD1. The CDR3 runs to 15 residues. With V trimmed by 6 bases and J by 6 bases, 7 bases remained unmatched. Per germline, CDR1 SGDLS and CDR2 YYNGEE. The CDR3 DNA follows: TGTGCCAGCAACACAGGGACAGGGCGTAATTCACCCCTCCACTTT. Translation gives CASNTGTGRNSPLHF. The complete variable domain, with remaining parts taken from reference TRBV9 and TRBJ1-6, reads DSGVTQTPKHLITATGQRVTLRCSPRSGDLSVYWYQQSLDQGLQFLIQYYNGEERAKGNILERFSAQQFPDLHSELNLSSLELGDSALYFCASNTGTGRNSPLHFGNGTRLTVT.

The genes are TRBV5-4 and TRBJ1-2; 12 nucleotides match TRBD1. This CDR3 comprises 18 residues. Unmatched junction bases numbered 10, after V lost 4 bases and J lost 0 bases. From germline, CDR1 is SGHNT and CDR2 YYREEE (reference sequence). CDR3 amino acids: CASSIVPGQGAPNYGYTF. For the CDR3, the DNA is TGTGCCAGCAGCATCGTCCCGGGACAGGGGGCCCCTAACTATGGCTACACCTTC.

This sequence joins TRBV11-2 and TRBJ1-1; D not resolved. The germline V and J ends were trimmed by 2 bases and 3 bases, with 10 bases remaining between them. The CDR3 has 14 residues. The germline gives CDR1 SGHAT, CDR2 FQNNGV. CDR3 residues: CASSLSLLDTEAFF. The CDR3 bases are TGTGCCAGCAGCTTATCGTTATTAGACACTGAAGCTTTCTTT.

The CDR3 spells CATSDPGTPQYNEQFF. In DNA, the CDR3 is TGTGCCACCAGTGACCCCGGGACTCCGCAGTACAATGAGCAGTTCTTC. The rearrangement uses TRBV24-1 and TRBJ2-1, with D possibly TRBD2 on 6 matching bases. CDR1 KGHDR and CDR2 SFDVKD come from the germline V gene. CDR3 length: 16 amino acids. V was pared by 4 bases and J by 4 bases, with 16 bases between.

CDR3 amino acids: CASSFGLGGNEQFF. DNA for the CDR3: TGTGCCAGCAGCTTCGGACTAGGGGGGAATGAGCAGTTCTTC. The chain recombines TRBV9 with TRBJ2-1; maybe TRBD2 (7 bases). CDR1 SGDLS and CDR2 YYNGEE come from the germline V gene. The CDR3 runs 14 residues. V was pared by 4 bases and J by 7 bases, with 15 bases between.

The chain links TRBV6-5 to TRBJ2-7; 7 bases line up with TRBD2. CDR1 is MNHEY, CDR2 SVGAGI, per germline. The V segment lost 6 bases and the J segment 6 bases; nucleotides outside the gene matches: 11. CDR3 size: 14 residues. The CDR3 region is CASSRPGLPSEQYF. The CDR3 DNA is TGTGCCAGCAGCAGACCGGGACTACCTTCCGAGCAGTACTTC.

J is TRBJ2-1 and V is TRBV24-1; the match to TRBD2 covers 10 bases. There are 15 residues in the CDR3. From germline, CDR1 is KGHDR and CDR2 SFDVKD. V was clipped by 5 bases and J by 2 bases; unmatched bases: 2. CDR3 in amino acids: CATSGTSGTYNEQFF. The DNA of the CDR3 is TGTGCCACCAGTGGAACTAGCGGGACCTACAATGAGCAGTTCTTC.

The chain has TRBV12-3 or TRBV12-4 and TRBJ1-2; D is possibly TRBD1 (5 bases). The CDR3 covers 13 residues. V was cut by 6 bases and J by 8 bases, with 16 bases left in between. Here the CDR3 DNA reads TGTGCCAGCAGCCTAGATGGGAGGACAGGCTACACCTTC. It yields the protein CASSLDGRTGYTF.

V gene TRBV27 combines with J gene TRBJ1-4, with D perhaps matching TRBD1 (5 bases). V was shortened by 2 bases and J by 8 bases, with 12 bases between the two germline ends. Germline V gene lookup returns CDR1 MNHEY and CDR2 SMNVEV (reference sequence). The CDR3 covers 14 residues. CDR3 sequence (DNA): TGTGCCAGCAGTTTACACGGGGGATCAGAAAAACTGTTTTTT. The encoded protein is CASSLHGGSEKLFF. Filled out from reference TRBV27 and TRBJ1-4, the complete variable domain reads EAQVTQNPRYLITVTGKKLTVTCSQNMNHEYMSWYRQDPGLGLRQIYYSMNVEVTDKGDVPEGYKVSRKEKRNFPLILESPSPNQTSLYFCASSLHGGSEKLFFGSGTQLSVL.

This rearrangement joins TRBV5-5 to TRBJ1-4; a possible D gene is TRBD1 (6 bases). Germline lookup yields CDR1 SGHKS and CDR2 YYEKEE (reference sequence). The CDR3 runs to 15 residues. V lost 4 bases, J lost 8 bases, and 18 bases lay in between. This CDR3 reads CASSPGGAAGEKLFF. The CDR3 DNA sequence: TGTGCCAGCAGCCCTGGGGGCGCAGCGGGGGAAAAACTGTTTTTT. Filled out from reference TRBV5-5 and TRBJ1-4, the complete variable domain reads DAGVTQSPTHLIKTRGQQVTLRCSPISGHKSVSWYQQVLGQGPQFIFQYYEKEERGRGNFPDRFSARQFPNYSSELNVNALLLGDSALYLCASSPGGAAGEKLFFGSGTQLSVL.

The CDR3 spells CASSITSGIYLSSYNEQFF. The CDR3 region has the DNA TGTGCCAGTAGTATTACTAGCGGGATATACTTGAGCTCCTACAATGAGCAGTTCTTC. The chain carries TRBV19 and TRBJ2-1; 10 bases align to TRBD2. Germline values: CDR1 LNHDA, CDR2 SQIVND (reference sequence). The J segment lost 0 bases and the V segment lost 3 bases, leaving 11 bases of the junction unmatched. This CDR3 is built from 19 residues.

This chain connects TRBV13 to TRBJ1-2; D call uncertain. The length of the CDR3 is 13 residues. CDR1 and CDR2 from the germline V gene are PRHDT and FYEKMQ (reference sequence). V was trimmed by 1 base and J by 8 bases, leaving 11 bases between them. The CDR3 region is CASSLAGMSGYTF. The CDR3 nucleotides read TGTGCCAGCAGCTTAGCAGGAATGAGCGGCTACACCTTC. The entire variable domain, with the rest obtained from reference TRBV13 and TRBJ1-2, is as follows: AAGVIQSPRHLIKEKRETATLKCYPIPRHDTVYWYQQGPGQDPQFLISFYEKMQSDKGSIPDRFSAQQFSDYHSELNMSSLELGDSALYFCASSLAGMSGYTFGSGTRLTVV.

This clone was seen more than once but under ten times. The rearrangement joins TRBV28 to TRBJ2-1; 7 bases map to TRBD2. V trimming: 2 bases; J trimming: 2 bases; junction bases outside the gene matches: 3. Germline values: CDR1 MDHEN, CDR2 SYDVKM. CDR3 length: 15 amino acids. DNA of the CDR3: TGTGCCAGCAGTTTAGCGGGAGTTACCTACAATGAGCAGTTCTTC. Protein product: CASSLAGVTYNEQFF.

This CDR3 reads CASSGLDMNTEAFF. In nucleotides, the CDR3 is TGCGCCAGCAGCGGGTTGGACATGAACACTGAAGCTTTCTTT. V is TRBV5-1 and J is TRBJ1-1; possibly TRBD1 for D (5 bases). Germline loops: CDR1 SGHRS, CDR2 YFSETQ. The CDR3 consists of 14 residues. V was clipped by 4 bases and J by 0 bases, with 10 bases between them.

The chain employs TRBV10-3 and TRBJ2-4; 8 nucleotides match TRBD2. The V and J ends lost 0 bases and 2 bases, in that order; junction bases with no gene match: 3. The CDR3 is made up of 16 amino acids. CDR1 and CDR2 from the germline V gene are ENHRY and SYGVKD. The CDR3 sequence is CAISESTSGSKNIQYF. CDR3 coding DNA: TGTGCCATCAGTGAGTCTACTAGCGGATCCAAAAACATTCAGTACTTC.